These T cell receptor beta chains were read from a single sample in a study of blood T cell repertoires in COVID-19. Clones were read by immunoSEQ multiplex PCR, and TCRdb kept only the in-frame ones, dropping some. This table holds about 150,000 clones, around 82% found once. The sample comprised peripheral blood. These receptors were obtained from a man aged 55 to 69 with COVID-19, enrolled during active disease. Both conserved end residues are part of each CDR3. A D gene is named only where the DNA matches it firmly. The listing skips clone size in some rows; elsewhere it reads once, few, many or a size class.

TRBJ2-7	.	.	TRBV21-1	TGTGCCAGCAGCAGTTCCGGGACAGGGAATCACTACGAGCAGTACTTC	CASSSSGTGNHYEQYF
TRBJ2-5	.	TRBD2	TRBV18	TGTGCCAGCTCACCAAGACTAGCGGACCAAGAGACCCAGTACTTC	CASSPRLADQETQYF
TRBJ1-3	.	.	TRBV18	TGTGCCAGCTCACCGGAGGCAGCCGCTGGAAACACCATATATTTT	CASSPEAAAGNTIYF
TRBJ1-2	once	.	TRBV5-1	TGCGCCAGCAGCTCGACGGACGGACTTTATGGCTACACCTTC	CASSSTDGLYGYTF
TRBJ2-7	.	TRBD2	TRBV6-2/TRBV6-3	TGTGCCAGCAGTTACTCGGGGGGGACTATTGACTACGAGCAGTACTTC	CASSYSGGTIDYEQYF
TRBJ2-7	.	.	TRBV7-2	TGTGCCAGCAGCCCAGGTCGACGTGGATACGAGCAGTACTTC	CASSPGRRGYEQYF
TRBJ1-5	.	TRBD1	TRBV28	TGTGCCAGCAGTGCCCACAGGGGAGGCAATCAGCCCCAGCATTTT	CASSAHRGGNQPQHF
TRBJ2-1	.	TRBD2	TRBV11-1	TGTGCCAGCAGCCGAATACTAGCGGGAGTAGGGAATGAGCAGTTCTTC	CASSRILAGVGNEQFF
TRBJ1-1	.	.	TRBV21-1	TGTGCCAGCAGCAACTGGCGGTACCCGAACACTGAAGCTTTCTTT	CASSNWRYPNTEAFF
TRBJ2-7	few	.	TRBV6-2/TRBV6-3	TGTGCCAGCAGTTACCCGGGTCGTAACTTCTACGAGCAGTACTTC	CASSYPGRNFYEQYF
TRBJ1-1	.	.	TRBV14	TGTGCCAGCAGCCCCCTCGGCGGGGATGCCACTGAAGCTTTCTTT	CASSPLGGDATEAFF
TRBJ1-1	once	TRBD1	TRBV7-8	TGTGCCAGCAGCAAACAGGGGCAGGTCACTGAAGCTTTCTTT	CASSKQGQVTEAFF
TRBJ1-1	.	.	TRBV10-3	TGTGCCATCAGCATAGAGGAGGTCACTGAAGCTTTCTTT	CAISIEEVTEAFF
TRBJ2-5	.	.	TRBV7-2	TGTGCCAGCAGCCGAGGGCCAGAAGAGACCCAGTACTTC	CASSRGPEETQYF
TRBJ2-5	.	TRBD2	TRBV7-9	TGTGCCAGCAGCTTAGGCGCGGGAGATGTGAAGACCCAGTACTTC	CASSLGAGDVKTQYF
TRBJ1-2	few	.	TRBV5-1	TGCGCCAGCAGCTTGGTGGGGCAGGACAGTGGCTACACCTTC	CASSLVGQDSGYTF
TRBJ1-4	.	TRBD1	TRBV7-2	TGTGCCAGCAGCTTTAGACAGGGAGTGACTAATGAAAAACTGTTTTTT	CASSFRQGVTNEKLFF
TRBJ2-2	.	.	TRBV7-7	TGTGCTAGCACCGACGGGGGGCCCACCGGGGAGCTGTTTTTT	CASTDGGPTGELFF
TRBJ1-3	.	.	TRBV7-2	TGTGCCAGCAGCCTGAGCGGGACGGAGAGCACCATATATTTT	CASSLSGTESTIYF
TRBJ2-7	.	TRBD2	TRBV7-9	TGTGCCAGCCAGCGGGAGTTAATTTCGTCCGAGCAGTACTTC	CASQRELISSEQYF
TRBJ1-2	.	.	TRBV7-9	TGTGCCAGCAGCTCGATAACAGCTAACTATGGCTACACCTTC	CASSSITANYGYTF
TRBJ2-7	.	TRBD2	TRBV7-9	TGTGCCAGCAGCTTAGTAGCGGGAAGCTCCTACGAGCAGTACTTC	CASSLVAGSSYEQYF
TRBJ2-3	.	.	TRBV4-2	TGTGCCAGCAGCCCAGACTACCCAAGCACAGATACGCAGTATTTT	CASSPDYPSTDTQYF
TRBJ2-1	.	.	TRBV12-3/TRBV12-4	TGTGCCAGCGGTACTGTTGAGCAGTTCTTC	CASGTVEQFF
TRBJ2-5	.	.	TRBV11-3	TGTGCCAGCAGCTTGGTGCAGGAGACCCAGTACTTC	CASSLVQETQYF